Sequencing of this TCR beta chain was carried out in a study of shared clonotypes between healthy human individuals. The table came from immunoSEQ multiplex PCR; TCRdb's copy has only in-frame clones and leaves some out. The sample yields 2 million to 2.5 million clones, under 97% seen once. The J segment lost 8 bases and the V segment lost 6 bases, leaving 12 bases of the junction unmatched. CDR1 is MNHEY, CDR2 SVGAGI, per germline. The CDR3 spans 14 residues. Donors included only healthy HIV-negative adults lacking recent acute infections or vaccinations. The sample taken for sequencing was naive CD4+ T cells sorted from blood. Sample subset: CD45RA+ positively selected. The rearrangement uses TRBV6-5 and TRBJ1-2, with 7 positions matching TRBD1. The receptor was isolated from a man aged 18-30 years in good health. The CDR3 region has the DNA TGTGCCAGCAGGCCCGACAGGGCAGCGCCGGGCTACACCTTC. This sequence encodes CASRPDRAAPGYTF.